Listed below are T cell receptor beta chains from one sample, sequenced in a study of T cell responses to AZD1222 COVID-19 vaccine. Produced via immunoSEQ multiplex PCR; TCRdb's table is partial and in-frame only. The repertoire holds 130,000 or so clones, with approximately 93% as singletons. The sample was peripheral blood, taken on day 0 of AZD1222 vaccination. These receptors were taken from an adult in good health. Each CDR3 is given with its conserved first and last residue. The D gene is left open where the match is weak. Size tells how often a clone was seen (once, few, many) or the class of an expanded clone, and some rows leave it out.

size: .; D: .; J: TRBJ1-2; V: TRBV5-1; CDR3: CASSPADTNYGYTF; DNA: TGCGCCAGCAGCCCCGCCGATACTAACTATGGCTACACCTTC
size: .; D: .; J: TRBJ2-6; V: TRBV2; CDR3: CASSAQGSGANVLTF; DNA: TGTGCCAGCAGTGCACAGGGCTCTGGGGCCAACGTCCTGACTTTC
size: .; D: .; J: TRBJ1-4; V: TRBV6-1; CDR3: CASSERGTKLFF; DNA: TGTGCCAGCAGTGAAAGGGGGACAAAACTGTTTTTT
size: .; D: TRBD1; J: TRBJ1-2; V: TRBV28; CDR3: CASTDRGRTANYGYTF; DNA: TGTGCCAGCACTGACAGGGGGCGTACAGCTAACTATGGCTACACCTTC
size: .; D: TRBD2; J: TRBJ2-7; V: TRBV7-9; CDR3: CASSLVVAGAGEQYF; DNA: TGTGCCAGCAGCTTAGTTGTAGCGGGGGCCGGGGAGCAGTACTTC
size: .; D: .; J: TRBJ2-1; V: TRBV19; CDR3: CASSVDNEQFF; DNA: TGTGCCAGTAGTGTCGACAATGAGCAGTTCTTC
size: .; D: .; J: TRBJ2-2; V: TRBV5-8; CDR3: CASTLSGAPPTGELFF; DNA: TGTGCCAGCACCCTGAGTGGGGCCCCCCCCACCGGGGAGCTGTTTTTT
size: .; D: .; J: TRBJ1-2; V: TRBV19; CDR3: CASSWNWTPDGYTF; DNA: TGTGCCAGTAGTTGGAATTGGACACCCGATGGCTACACCTTC
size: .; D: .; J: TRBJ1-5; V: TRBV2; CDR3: CASQRRIPGERDQPQHF; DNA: TGTGCCAGCCAAAGACGCATTCCAGGGGAAAGGGATCAGCCCCAGCATTTT
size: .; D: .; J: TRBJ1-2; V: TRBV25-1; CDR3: CASRSAGMDGYTF; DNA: TGTGCCAGCAGGAGTGCAGGGATGGATGGCTACACCTTC
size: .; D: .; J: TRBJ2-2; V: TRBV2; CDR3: CASNGDKNTGELFF; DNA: TGTGCCAGCAACGGGGACAAGAACACCGGGGAGCTGTTTTTT
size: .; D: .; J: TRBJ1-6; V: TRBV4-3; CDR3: CASSQYSVSSYNSPLHF; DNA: TGCGCCAGCAGCCAATACAGCGTTAGCTCCTATAATTCACCCCTCCACTTT
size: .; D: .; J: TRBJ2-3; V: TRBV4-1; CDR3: CASSQDTGAVTDTQYF; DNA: TGCGCCAGCAGCCAAGATACCGGGGCGGTCACAGATACGCAGTATTTT
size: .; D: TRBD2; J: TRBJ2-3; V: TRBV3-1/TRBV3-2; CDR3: CASSQEGKLAGALDTQYF; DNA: TGTGCCAGCAGCCAAGAGGGGAAACTAGCGGGGGCACTGGATACGCAGTATTTT
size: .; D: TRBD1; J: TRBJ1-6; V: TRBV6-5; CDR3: CASSYPQGNSPLHF; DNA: TGTGCCAGCAGTTACCCACAGGGGAATTCACCCCTCCACTTT
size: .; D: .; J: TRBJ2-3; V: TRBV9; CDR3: CASSVQYTDTQYF; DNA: TGTGCCAGCAGCGTACAGTACACAGATACGCAGTATTTT
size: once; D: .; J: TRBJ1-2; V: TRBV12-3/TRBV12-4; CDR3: CASSLWGGYGYTF; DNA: TGTGCCAGCAGTTTATGGGGGGGTTATGGCTACACCTTC
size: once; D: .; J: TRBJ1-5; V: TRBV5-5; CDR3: CASRPTDYSNQPQHF; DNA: TGTGCCAGCAGGCCGACGGATTATAGCAATCAGCCCCAGCATTTT
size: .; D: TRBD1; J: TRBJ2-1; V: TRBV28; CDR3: CASRYRDRERGSNEQFF; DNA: TGTGCCAGCAGGTACCGGGACAGGGAGCGTGGGTCGAATGAGCAGTTCTTC
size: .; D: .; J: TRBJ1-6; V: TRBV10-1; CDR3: CASRRRNGKTVSSYNSPLHF; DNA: TGCGCCAGCAGGCGGCGGAATGGTAAGACAGTGAGCTCCTATAATTCACCCCTCCACTTT
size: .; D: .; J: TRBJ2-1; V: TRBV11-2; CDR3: CASSPPGRGDEQFF; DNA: TGTGCCAGCAGCCCCCCGGGACGTGGGGATGAGCAGTTCTTC
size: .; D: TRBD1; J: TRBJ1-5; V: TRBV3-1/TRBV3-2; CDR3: CASSPGQGNQPQHF; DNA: TGTGCCAGCAGCCCTGGACAGGGCAATCAGCCCCAGCATTTT
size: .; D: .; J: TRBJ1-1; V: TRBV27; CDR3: CASSFGENTEAFF; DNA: TGTGCCAGCAGTTTTGGAGAGAACACTGAAGCTTTCTTT
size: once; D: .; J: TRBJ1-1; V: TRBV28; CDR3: CASSPRPPLNTEAFF; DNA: TGTGCCAGCAGTCCCCGACCGCCCCTGAACACTGAAGCTTTCTTT
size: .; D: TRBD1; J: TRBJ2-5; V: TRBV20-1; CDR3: CSGNRGETQYF; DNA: TGCAGTGGAAACAGGGGTGAGACCCAGTACTTC